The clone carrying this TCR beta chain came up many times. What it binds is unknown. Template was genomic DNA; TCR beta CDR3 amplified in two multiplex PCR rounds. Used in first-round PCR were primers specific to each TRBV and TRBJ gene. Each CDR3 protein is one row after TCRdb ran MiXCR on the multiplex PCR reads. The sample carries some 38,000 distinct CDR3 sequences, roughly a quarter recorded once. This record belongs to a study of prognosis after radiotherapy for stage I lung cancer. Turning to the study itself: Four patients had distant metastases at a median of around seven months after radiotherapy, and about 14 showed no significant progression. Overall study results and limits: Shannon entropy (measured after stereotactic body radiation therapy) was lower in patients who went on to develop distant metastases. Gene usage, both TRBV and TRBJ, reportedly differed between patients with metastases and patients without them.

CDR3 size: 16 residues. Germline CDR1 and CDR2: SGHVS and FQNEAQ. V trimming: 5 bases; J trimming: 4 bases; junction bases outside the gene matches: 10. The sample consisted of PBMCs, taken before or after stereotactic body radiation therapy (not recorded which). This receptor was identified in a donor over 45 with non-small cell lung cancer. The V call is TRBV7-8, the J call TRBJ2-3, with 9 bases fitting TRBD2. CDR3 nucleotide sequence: TGTGCCAGCAGCCGAGAGGCGGGGGGGCCTCCAGATACGCAGTATTTT. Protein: CASSREAGGPPDTQYF.